This entry describes one T cell receptor (beta chain). Here immunoSEQ multiplex PCR was the method, and the copy in TCRdb shows in-frame clones only, minus some. There are 170,000 or so clones in the sample; more than 85% occur only once, and 0.55% to 0.6% lies in the top ten. This sample stems from a study of blood T cell repertoires in COVID-19. The germline V gene has CDR1 MDHEN and CDR2 SYDVKM. V lost 4 bases, J lost 7 bases, and 10 bases stayed unmatched. The CDR3 loop spans 14 amino acids. This TCR came from a man in his 60s with COVID-19, enrolled during active disease. This chain links TRBV28 with TRBJ2-7; 7 positions match TRBD1. The material sequenced was peripheral blood. This CDR3 reads CASSSSTGLMEQYF. CDR3 bases: TGTGCCAGCAGTTCCTCGACAGGGTTGATGGAGCAGTACTTC. The full variable domain, rest sourced from reference TRBV28 and TRBJ2-7, is DVKVTQSSRYLVKRTGEKVFLECVQDMDHENMFWYRQDPGLGLRLIYFSYDVKMKEKGDIPEGYSVSREKKERFSLILESASTNQTSMYLCASSSSTGLMEQYFGPGTRLTVT.